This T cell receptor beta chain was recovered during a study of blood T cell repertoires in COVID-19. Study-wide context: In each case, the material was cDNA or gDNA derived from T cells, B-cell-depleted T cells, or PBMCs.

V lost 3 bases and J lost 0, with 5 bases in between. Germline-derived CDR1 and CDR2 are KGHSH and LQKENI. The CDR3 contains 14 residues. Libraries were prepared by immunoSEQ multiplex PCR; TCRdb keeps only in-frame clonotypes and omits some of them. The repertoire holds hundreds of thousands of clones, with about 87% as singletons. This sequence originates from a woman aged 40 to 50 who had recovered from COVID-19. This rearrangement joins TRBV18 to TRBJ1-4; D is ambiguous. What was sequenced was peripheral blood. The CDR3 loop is CASSPSATNEKLFF. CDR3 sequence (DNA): TGTGCCAGCTCACCCAGTGCAACTAATGAAAAACTGTTTTTT.